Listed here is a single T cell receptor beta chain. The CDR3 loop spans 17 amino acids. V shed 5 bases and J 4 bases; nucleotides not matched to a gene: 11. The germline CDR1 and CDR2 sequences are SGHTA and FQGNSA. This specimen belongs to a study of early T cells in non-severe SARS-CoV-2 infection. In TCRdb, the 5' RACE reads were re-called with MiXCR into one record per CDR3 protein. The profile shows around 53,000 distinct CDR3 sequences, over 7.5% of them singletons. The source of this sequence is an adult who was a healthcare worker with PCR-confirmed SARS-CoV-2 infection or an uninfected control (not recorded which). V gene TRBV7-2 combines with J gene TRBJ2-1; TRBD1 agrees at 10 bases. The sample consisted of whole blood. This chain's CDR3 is CASSRRIRTGGYNEQFF. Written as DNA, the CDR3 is TGTGCCAGCAGCCGACGTATTCGGACAGGGGGGTACAATGAGCAGTTCTTC.